This is a list of T cell receptor beta chains from one sample in a study of T cell responses to AZD1222 COVID-19 vaccine. Clones were sequenced by immunoSEQ multiplex PCR, and TCRdb holds only the in-frame ones, with some missing. The sample has under 150,000 clones, roughly 88% seen once; the top ten hold 6.5%. The source material was peripheral blood, sampled 28 days after the second AZD1222 dose. These receptors were collected from an adult who received the AZD1222 COVID-19 vaccine. Both conserved end residues are part of each CDR3. The D gene is left open where the match is weak.

J,D,length,V,DNA,CDR3
TRBJ1-2,-,14,TRBV5-8,TGTGCCAGCAGCTTCCAAGGGCCCGTCTATGGCTACACCTTC,CASSFQGPVYGYTF
TRBJ2-7,TRBD2,16,TRBV28,TGTGCCAGCAGTCCCCGGGGGGACCCTAGACCCTACGAGCAGTACTTC,CASSPRGDPRPYEQYF
TRBJ2-7,TRBD1,15,TRBV6-6,TGTGCCAGCAGTTCCCCGGGACAGGGATCCTACGAGCAGTACTTC,CASSSPGQGSYEQYF
TRBJ2-1,-,16,TRBV4-3,TGCGCCAGCAGCCAAGGGGGACCCGCCCACAACAATGAGCAGTTCTTC,CASSQGGPAHNNEQFF
TRBJ1-1,-,11,TRBV6-5,TGTGCCAGCAGTTGGTTAGGTGAAGCTTTCTTT,CASSWLGEAFF
TRBJ1-4,TRBD1,14,TRBV7-9,TGTGCCAGCAGCGCACAGGGGCAGCGTGAAAAACTGTTTTTT,CASSAQGQREKLFF
TRBJ2-7,TRBD1,19,TRBV18,TGTGCCAGCTCACCACTTAGGCCCGGCGACAGGGGAAGGTCCTACGAGCAGTACTTC,CASSPLRPGDRGRSYEQYF
TRBJ1-2,TRBD1,15,TRBV15,TGTGCCACCAGCAGAGACGACAGGGGTCTCTCTGGCTACACCTTC,CATSRDDRGLSGYTF
TRBJ1-2,-,16,TRBV5-1,TGCGCCAGCAGCACCGGCGCGGGAAAAGGGGCTTATGGCTACACCTTC,CASSTGAGKGAYGYTF
TRBJ1-1,-,14,TRBV19,TGTGCCAGTAGAGTGGGCGAAAGGAACACTGAAGCTTTCTTT,CASRVGERNTEAFF
TRBJ2-5,TRBD2,15,TRBV2,TGTGCCAGCAGAGGACTAGCGGGGGGGGTGGAGACCCAGTACTTC,CASRGLAGGVETQYF
TRBJ1-2,-,13,TRBV12-3/TRBV12-4,TGTGCCAGCAGCTCAGCTGTGCCCTATGGCTACACCTTC,CASSSAVPYGYTF
TRBJ2-7,TRBD1,16,TRBV28,TGTGCCAGCAGTATACTGACAGGGACCTTTCCCTACGAGCAGTACTTC,CASSILTGTFPYEQYF